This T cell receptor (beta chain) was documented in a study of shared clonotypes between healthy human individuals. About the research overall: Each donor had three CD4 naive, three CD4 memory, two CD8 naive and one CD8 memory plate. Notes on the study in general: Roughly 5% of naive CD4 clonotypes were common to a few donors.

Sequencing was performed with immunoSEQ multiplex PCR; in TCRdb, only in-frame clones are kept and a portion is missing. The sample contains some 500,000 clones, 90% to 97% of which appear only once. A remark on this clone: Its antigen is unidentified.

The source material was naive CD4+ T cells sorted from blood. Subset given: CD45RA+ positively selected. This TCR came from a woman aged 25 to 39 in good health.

CDR3 in amino acids: CASSYSRTRNNQPQHF. CDR3 DNA sequence: TGTGCCAGCAGTTACTCTAGGACAAGAAACAATCAGCCCCAGCATTTT. The rearrangement joins TRBV6-5 to TRBJ1-5, with D possibly matching TRBD1 (5 bases). The CDR3 runs to 16 residues. The V and J ends lost 0 bases and 3 bases respectively, with 12 bases between them. CDR1 is MNHEY, CDR2 SVGAGI, per germline.